The rows below give T cell receptor beta chains drawn from one sample of a study of OX40 agonist ivuxolimab in advanced cancers. Clones were sequenced by immunoSEQ multiplex PCR, and TCRdb holds only the in-frame ones, with some missing. The data show under 150,000 clones, roughly nine tenths seen once. Specimen: CD4+ or CD8+ T cells sorted from blood, collected in a trial of the OX40 agonist ivuxolimab. Receptors originate from an adult with an advanced solid tumor such as melanoma, head and neck, liver or kidney cancer. Both conserved end residues are part of each CDR3. Fields, in order: J gene, D gene, V gene, clone size, CDR3 DNA, CDR3 protein. D genes are given only for firm matches. Size is omitted from some rows. Given values are once, few, many or a class for expanded clones.

J gene: TRBJ1-1; D gene: -; V gene: TRBV6-5; clone size: -; CDR3 DNA: TGTGCCAGCAGCAAAACAGTGAACACTGAAGCTTTCTTT; CDR3 protein: CASSKTVNTEAFF
J gene: TRBJ2-7; D gene: TRBD1; V gene: TRBV6-5; clone size: -; CDR3 DNA: TGTGCCAGCAGTTACTCCCTGGGACAGGGCTACGAGCAGTACTTC; CDR3 protein: CASSYSLGQGYEQYF
J gene: TRBJ1-1; D gene: -; V gene: TRBV28; clone size: -; CDR3 DNA: TGTGCCAGCAGTTCCTCTATCCACCGTGGGGCTTTCTTT; CDR3 protein: CASSSSIHRGAFF
J gene: TRBJ2-7; D gene: -; V gene: TRBV19; clone size: -; CDR3 DNA: TGTGCCAGTAGTATTTGGAGTCAGGGAGTAGGGTACGAGCAGTACTTC; CDR3 protein: CASSIWSQGVGYEQYF
J gene: TRBJ2-4; D gene: -; V gene: TRBV9; clone size: -; CDR3 DNA: TGTGCCAGCAGCGTAACCCTCCTTGACATTCAGTACTTC; CDR3 protein: CASSVTLLDIQYF
J gene: TRBJ1-2; D gene: -; V gene: TRBV12-5; clone size: once; CDR3 DNA: TGTGCTAGTGGTTTAGGAGGGAACTATGGCTACACCTTC; CDR3 protein: CASGLGGNYGYTF
J gene: TRBJ1-5; D gene: TRBD1; V gene: TRBV27; clone size: once; CDR3 DNA: TGTGCCAGCAGTCCCAAGGGGAGGACAGGGCCCAATCAGCCCCAGCATTTT; CDR3 protein: CASSPKGRTGPNQPQHF
J gene: TRBJ2-3; D gene: TRBD2; V gene: TRBV5-1; clone size: -; CDR3 DNA: TGCGCCAGCAGCTTGGCACCCCCCGCGGGAGCAGATACGCAGTATTTT; CDR3 protein: CASSLAPPAGADTQYF
J gene: TRBJ2-5; D gene: TRBD1; V gene: TRBV19; clone size: -; CDR3 DNA: TGTGCCAGTAGTTCTGGAGACAGGGGTCACTACCAAGAGACCCAGTACTTC; CDR3 protein: CASSSGDRGHYQETQYF
J gene: TRBJ2-7; D gene: TRBD1; V gene: TRBV19; clone size: -; CDR3 DNA: TGTGCCAGTAGTCCGCGACAGGGGATCTACGAGCAGTACTTC; CDR3 protein: CASSPRQGIYEQYF
J gene: TRBJ2-1; D gene: -; V gene: TRBV28; clone size: once; CDR3 DNA: TGTGCCAGCAGCTCCACTAGGGCAGGGAGGTATGAGCAGTTCTTC; CDR3 protein: CASSSTRAGRYEQFF
J gene: TRBJ1-3; D gene: -; V gene: TRBV5-5; clone size: -; CDR3 DNA: TGTGCCAGCAGCTTGGGGCCGGGAGACTCTGGAAACACCATATATTTT; CDR3 protein: CASSLGPGDSGNTIYF
J gene: TRBJ1-1; D gene: -; V gene: TRBV19; clone size: -; CDR3 DNA: TGTGCCAGTAGTAAGTCTCCCGGGACGAGCACTGAAGCTTTCTTT; CDR3 protein: CASSKSPGTSTEAFF